Here is one T cell receptor beta chain with its context. This sample stems from a study of T cell repertoires in cytomegalovirus infection. About the research overall: A matching HLA type, together with CMV infection, was signaled by public TCR beta signatures.

TCRdb redid the calling of the reads with MiXCR, one entry per CDR3 protein. The sample yields 500,000 or so distinct CDR3 sequences, 16% seen once. Sample: CD8+ T cells from PBMCs. This clonotype was obtained from a human donor in good health (CMV status not recorded). Some clones in this sample may be carry-over from other donors' samples.

The CDR3 sequence is CSASPKMRTSGGGETQYF. The CDR3 nucleotides read TGCAGTGCTAGTCCGAAAATGAGGACTAGCGGGGGGGGGGAGACCCAGTACTTC. The chain links TRBV20-1 to TRBJ2-5; the match to TRBD2 covers 15 bases. CDR1 and CDR2 from the germline V gene are DFQATT and SNEGSKA (reference sequence). V dropped 3 bases and J dropped 5; count of bases not matched to a gene: 13. The CDR3 is 18 residues long.